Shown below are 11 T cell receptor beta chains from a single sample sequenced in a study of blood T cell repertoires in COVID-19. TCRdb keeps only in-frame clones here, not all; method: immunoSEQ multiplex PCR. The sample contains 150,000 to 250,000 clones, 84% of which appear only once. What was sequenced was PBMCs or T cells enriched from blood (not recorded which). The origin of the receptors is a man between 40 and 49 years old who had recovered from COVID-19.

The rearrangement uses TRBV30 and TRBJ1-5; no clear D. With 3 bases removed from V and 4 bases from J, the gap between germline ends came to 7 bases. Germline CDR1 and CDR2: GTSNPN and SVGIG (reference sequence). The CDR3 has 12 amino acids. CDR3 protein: CAWSLKNQPQHF. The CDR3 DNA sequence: TGTGCCTGGAGCCTAAAAAATCAGCCCCAGCATTTT.

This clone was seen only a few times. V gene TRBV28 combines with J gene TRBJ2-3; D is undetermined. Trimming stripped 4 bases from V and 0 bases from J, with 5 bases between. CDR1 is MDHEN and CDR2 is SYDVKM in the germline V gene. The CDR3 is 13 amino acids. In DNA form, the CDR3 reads TGTGCCAGCAGTTCCACAAGCACAGATACGCAGTATTTT. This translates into CASSSTSTDTQYF.

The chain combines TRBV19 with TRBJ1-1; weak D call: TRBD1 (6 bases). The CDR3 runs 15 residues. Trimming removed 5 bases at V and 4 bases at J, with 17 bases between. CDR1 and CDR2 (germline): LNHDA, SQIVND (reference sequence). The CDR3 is CASSPPRQATTEAFF. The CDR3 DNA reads TGTGCCAGTAGTCCCCCCCGACAGGCGACCACTGAAGCTTTCTTT.

Here the CDR3 reads CASSYLGTLSYNEQFF. CDR3 DNA: TGTGCCAGCAGTTACCTCGGGACTCTAAGTTACAATGAGCAGTTCTTC. This chain uses TRBV6-5 with TRBJ2-1, with D possibly matching TRBD2 (6 bases). CDR1 and CDR2 from the germline V gene are MNHEY and SVGAGI. Trimming removed 2 bases at V and 4 bases at J, with 15 bases between. CDR3 length: 16 amino acids.

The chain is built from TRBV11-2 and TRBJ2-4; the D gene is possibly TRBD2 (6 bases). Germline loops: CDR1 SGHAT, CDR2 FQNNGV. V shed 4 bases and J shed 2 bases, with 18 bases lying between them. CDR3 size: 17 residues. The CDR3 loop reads CASSSPEGLVTKNIQYF. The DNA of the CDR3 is TGTGCCAGCAGCTCACCGGAGGGCTTAGTAACCAAAAACATTCAGTACTTC.

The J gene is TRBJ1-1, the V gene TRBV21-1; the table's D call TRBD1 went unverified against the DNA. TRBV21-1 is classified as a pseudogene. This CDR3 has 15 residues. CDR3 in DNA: TGTGCCAGCAGCACAAGGTGGACAGAGAACACTGAAGCTTTCTTT. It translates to CASSTRWTENTEAFF.

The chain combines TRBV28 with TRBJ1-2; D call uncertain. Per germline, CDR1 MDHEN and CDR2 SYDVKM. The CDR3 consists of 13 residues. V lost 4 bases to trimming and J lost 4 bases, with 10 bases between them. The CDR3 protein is CASSSFQVYGYTF. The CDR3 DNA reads TGTGCCAGCAGTTCATTCCAGGTCTATGGCTACACCTTC.

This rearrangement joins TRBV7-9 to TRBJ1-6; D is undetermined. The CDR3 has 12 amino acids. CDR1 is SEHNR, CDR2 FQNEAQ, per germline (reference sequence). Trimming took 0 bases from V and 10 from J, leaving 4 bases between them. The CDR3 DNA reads TGTGCCAGCAGCTTAGCCAGGTCACCCCTCCACTTT. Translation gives CASSLARSPLHF.

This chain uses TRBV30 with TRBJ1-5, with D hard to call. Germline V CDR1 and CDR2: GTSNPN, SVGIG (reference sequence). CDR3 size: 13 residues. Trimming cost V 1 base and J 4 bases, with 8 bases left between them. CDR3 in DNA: TGTGCCTGGAGTGCTAACAGAAATCAGCCCCAGCATTTT. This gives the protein CAWSANRNQPQHF. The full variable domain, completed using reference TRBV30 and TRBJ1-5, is SQTIHQWPATLVQPVGSPLSLECTVEGTSNPNLYWYRQAAGRGLQLLFYSVGIGQISSEVPQNLSASRPQDRQFILSSKKLLLSDSGFYLCAWSANRNQPQHFGDGTRLSIL.

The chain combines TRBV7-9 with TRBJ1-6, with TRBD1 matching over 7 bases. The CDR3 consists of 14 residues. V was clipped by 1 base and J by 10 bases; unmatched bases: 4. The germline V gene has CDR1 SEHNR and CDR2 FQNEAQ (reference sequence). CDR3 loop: CASSLDRGGSPLHF. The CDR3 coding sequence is TGTGCCAGCAGCTTAGACAGGGGAGGCTCACCCCTCCACTTT.

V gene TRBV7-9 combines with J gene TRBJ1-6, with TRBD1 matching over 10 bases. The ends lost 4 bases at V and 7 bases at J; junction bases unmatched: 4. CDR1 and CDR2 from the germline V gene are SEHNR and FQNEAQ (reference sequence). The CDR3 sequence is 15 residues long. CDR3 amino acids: CASSSQTGGNSPLHF. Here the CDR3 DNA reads TGTGCCAGCAGCTCCCAGACAGGGGGCAATTCACCCCTCCACTTT.